A single sample gave rise to the 15 T cell receptor beta chains below, sequenced in a study of blood T cells in healthy people across ages. Primers used in a second PCR of about 7 to 12 cycles were a sample-barcoded 5' primer and a J-beta primer mix. TCRdb reanalysed the 5' RACE reads using MiXCR and keeps one entry per CDR3 protein. Of about 1.6 million distinct CDR3 sequences listed, 34% were seen once; the top ten hold around 10%. Sequenced material: blood. Receptor source: a woman in her twenties or thirties in good health.

This clonotype was observed a handful of times. The chain combines TRBV10-2 with TRBJ1-2, with 7 bases aligning to TRBD1. Germline CDR1 is WSHSY and CDR2 is SAAADI. The CDR3 has 15 residues. The trim removed 1 base at V and 2 bases at J, leaving 4 bases unmatched. CDR3 sequence (DNA): TGCGCCAGCAGTGAGTGGACACAGGGGAACTATGGCTACACCTTC. Residues: CASSEWTQGNYGYTF.

The chain carries TRBV20-1 and TRBJ2-7; D is possibly TRBD1 (6 bases). The V and J ends lost 1 base and 9 bases respectively, with 22 bases between them. The CDR3 covers 15 residues. CDR1 is DFQATT and CDR2 is SNEGSKA in the germline V gene (reference sequence). The CDR3 is CSARVESGHPHGQYF. DNA for the CDR3: TGCAGTGCTAGAGTCGAATCGGGACACCCGCACGGGCAGTACTTC.

The V and J genes are TRBV20-1 and TRBJ2-1; 9 positions match TRBD2. The V segment lost 7 bases and the J segment 3 bases; nucleotides outside the gene matches: 4. Germline CDR1 is DFQATT and CDR2 is SNEGSKA (reference sequence). The CDR3 runs 13 residues. CDR3: CSVSTSGYNEQFF. As DNA, the CDR3 is TGCAGTGTTTCGACTAGCGGCTACAATGAGCAGTTCTTC.

This clonotype has just a few counts. The V and J genes are TRBV28 and TRBJ2-5, with D hard to call. The ends were cut back, 5 bases at V and 7 bases at J, with 11 bases in the middle. This CDR3 spans 12 amino acids. Germline CDR1 MDHEN, CDR2 SYDVKM. The CDR3 nucleotides are TGTGCCAGCAGTGCTCGAATCCGGACCCAGTACTTC. Encoded protein: CASSARIRTQYF.

This clonotype occurred a few times. The chain is built from TRBV6-2 or TRBV6-3 and TRBJ2-1; D is perhaps TRBD1 or TRBD2 (5 bases each). Per germline, CDR1 MNHEY and CDR2 SVGEGT. The CDR3 is made up of 14 amino acids. Trimming left V 8 bases short and J 2 bases short, with 13 bases between. The CDR3 sequence: CASFPGPPYNEQFF. The CDR3 region has the DNA TGTGCCAGCTTCCCGGGGCCCCCCTACAATGAGCAGTTCTTC.

This sequence joins TRBV6-1 and TRBJ2-7, with D perhaps matching TRBD1 or TRBD2 (6 bases each). The V and J ends lost 3 bases and 5 bases respectively, with 14 bases between them. Germline CDR1 reads MNHNS; CDR2 reads SASEGT. This CDR3 comprises 14 residues. CDR3 nucleotide sequence: TGTGCCAGCAGTGACTTCCGGGGGCGCAACGAGCAGTACTTC. Its translation is CASSDFRGRNEQYF.

The chain carries TRBV6-5 and TRBJ2-7; D perhaps matches TRBD2 (6 bases). Trimming removed 7 bases at V and 2 bases at J, with 15 bases between. Germline CDR1 is MNHEY and CDR2 is SVGAGI. The length of the CDR3 is 14 residues. CDR3 residues: CASIGGSGPYEQYF. The DNA of the CDR3 is TGTGCCAGCATCGGAGGGAGCGGGCCCTACGAGCAGTACTTC.

This clonotype was recorded many times. This rearrangement joins TRBV29-1 to TRBJ1-1; 10 bases map to TRBD1. The length of the CDR3 is 12 residues. Germline V CDR1 and CDR2: SQVTM, ANQGSEA. Unmatched junction bases numbered 6, after V lost 7 bases and J lost 7 bases. The CDR3 sequence: CSGGQGGVEAFF. CDR3 in DNA: TGCAGCGGTGGACAGGGGGGCGTTGAAGCTTTCTTT.

V gene TRBV21-1 combines with J gene TRBJ2-7; the D segment call TRBD1 is taken from the table without a DNA check. TRBV21-1 is described as a pseudogene. The CDR3 totals 16 residues. The CDR3 region has the DNA TGTGCCAGCCGGTGGTCCCCCGGACCAAGGGATCGCGAGCAGTACTTC. Its translation: CASRWSPGPRDREQYF.

This clonotype occurred a few times. This chain joins TRBV20-1 and TRBJ2-3; D perhaps matches TRBD2 (5 bases). The CDR3 consists of 14 residues. The ends were cut back, 0 bases at V and 2 bases at J, with 9 bases in the middle. Germline lookup yields CDR1 DFQATT and CDR2 SNEGSKA (reference sequence). The DNA of the CDR3 is TGCAGTGCTAGAGACTTCGGGGTCACAGATACGCAGTATTTT. Amino acid sequence: CSARDFGVTDTQYF.

Only a few counts were recorded for this clonotype. In nucleotides, the CDR3 is TGTGCCATCAGTGCGTCCGGGACAGGGCATAATGAAAAACTGTTTTTT. It is translated as CAISASGTGHNEKLFF. The chain joins TRBV10-3 to TRBJ1-4; 9 nucleotides match TRBD1. The CDR3 is 16 amino acids. The ends lost 4 bases at V and 4 bases at J; junction bases unmatched: 7. CDR1 and CDR2 (germline): ENHRY, SYGVKD.

Worth noting for this clonotype: Relative to the germline gene, one junction end is altered; a read error may explain this. The V and J genes are TRBV28 and TRBJ1-1, with D unresolved. The germline gives CDR1 MDHEN, CDR2 SYDVKM. CDR3 length: 13 amino acids. CDR3 nucleotides: TGTGCCGGCAGACCCTCCGGGAACACTGAAGCTTTCTTT. This sequence encodes CAGRPSGNTEAFF.

The CDR3 here is CASRLTVASSYEQYF. Here the CDR3 DNA reads TGTGCCAGCAGACTGACAGTGGCGAGCTCCTACGAGCAGTACTTC. This chain links TRBV28 with TRBJ2-7; possibly TRBD1 for D (5 bases). Trimming stripped 6 bases from V and 0 bases from J, with 15 bases between. This CDR3 has 15 amino acids. Germline V CDR1 and CDR2: MDHEN, SYDVKM.

To note about this clonotype: A junction boundary mismatches the germline segment, possibly from a read error. The chain is built from TRBV3-1 and TRBJ2-3; 12 nucleotides line up with TRBD2. The CDR3 consists of 14 residues. The germline gives CDR1 LGHDT, CDR2 YNNKEL (reference sequence). CDR3 sequence reads: CANSRLAGVDTQYF. In DNA form, the CDR3 reads TGTGCCAACAGCCGACTAGCGGGGGTGGATACGCAGTATTTT.

This clonotype has a count of ten or more. The rearrangement uses TRBV20-1 and TRBJ2-3; 9 nucleotides agree with TRBD1. The CDR3 contains 15 residues. With 3 bases clipped from V and 9 bases from J, the junction kept 13 bases outside the gene matches. In germline, CDR1 is DFQATT, CDR2 SNEGSKA (reference sequence). CDR3 nucleotide sequence: TGCAGTGCTAGTCGGACAGGGGACCAGATAGGCACGCAGTATTTT. This sequence encodes CSASRTGDQIGTQYF.